This TCR beta chain was sequenced during a study of blood T cell repertoires in COVID-19. Study details: There were acute and convalescent COVID-19 samples, and they came from the United States, Italy and Spain.

Authors' analysis steps: Counts of nucleated cells, estimated from reference gene primer amplification, were obtained. Sequencing used immunoSEQ multiplex PCR; TCRdb keeps in-frame clones, though not all of them. V and J calls and clone size are given by that table; D and trimming were obtained from the DNA. This sample has about 160,000 clones, with more than 65% found just once. The CDR3 totals 15 residues. Per the germline V gene, CDR1 is SGHRS and CDR2 is YFSETQ. V dropped 1 base and J dropped 5 bases, with 15 bases sitting between them. The sequence was collected from a woman of 80 years or more with acute or convalescent COVID-19. The gene calls are TRBV5-1 and TRBJ1-1, with D possibly TRBD1 on 5 matching bases. The sample was peripheral blood. The CDR3 loop is CASSLSAGRVTEAFF. CDR3 nucleotide sequence: TGCGCCAGCAGCTTGAGTGCGGGGCGGGTTACTGAAGCTTTCTTT.